The source of this TCR beta chain is a study of shared clonotypes between healthy human individuals. In the original analysis: Junction-only immunoSEQ sequences carried no quality scores, so filtering differed. The protocol was immunoSEQ multiplex PCR, while the TCRdb copy is restricted to in-frame clones and leaves out a portion. The V and J calls and clone size come from that table; D and trimming were worked out from the DNA. The data contain about 1.5 million clones, approximately 98% of them seen just once; the ten biggest clones take up approximately 0.45%. In this sample, this clone turned up once. As yet, its antigen is unknown. Study-level results: Donor scarcity curtailed the genetic and exposure-history diversity represented herein.

Germline CDR1 is MNHEY and CDR2 is SVGAGI. V lost 5 bases to trimming and J lost 7 bases; unmatched junction nucleotides: 3. The CDR3 runs to 13 residues. The sample consisted of naive CD4+ T cells sorted from blood. As to subset: CD45RA+ positively selected. The chain recombines TRBV6-5 with TRBJ1-4; 8 bases map to TRBD1. The sequence derives from a man under 40 in good health. CDR3 DNA: TGTGCCAGCAGTGTACAGGGGGTTGAAAAACTGTTTTTT. Protein sequence: CASSVQGVEKLFF.